The rows below give T cell receptor beta chains drawn from one sample of a study of T cells after yellow fever vaccination. TCRdb fed the 5' RACE reads into MiXCR, producing one record per CDR3 protein. The data show 620,000 or so distinct CDR3 sequences, about a sixth seen once. The sequences come from PBMCs, collected 5 to 6 days after the first yellow fever vaccination. Receptors were obtained from a man between 18 and 29 years old who received the YFV17D yellow fever vaccine. CDR3s include the opening cysteine and the closing phenylalanine or tryptophan. Fields, in order: clone size, V gene, D gene, J gene, CDR3 DNA, CDR3 protein. D genes are given only for firm matches. A row's size may be missing; if present it is once, few, many or a size class.

>few|TRBV7-3|-|TRBJ2-7
TGTGCCAGCAGCTTTGAATACGAGCAGTACTTC
CASSFEYEQYF
>-|TRBV18|-|TRBJ2-1
TGTGCCAGCTCACCACGCGGTGGTCAGAGCTCCTACAATGAGCAGTTCTTC
CASSPRGGQSSYNEQFF
>few|TRBV7-2|-|TRBJ2-5
TGTGCCAGCACCCGTATAGCCTGGACTAACCAAGAGACCCAGTACTTC
CASTRIAWTNQETQYF
>-|TRBV11-2|-|TRBJ2-3
TGTGCCAGCAGCCCGCTGCGGGCCAGTACAGATACGCAGTATTTT
CASSPLRASTDTQYF
>few|TRBV7-9|-|TRBJ1-1
TGTGCCAGCAGCTTATTATCTCAGCTAGAAGCTTTCTTT
CASSLLSQLEAFF
>-|TRBV2|-|TRBJ1-5
TGTGCCAGCAGACAGGACACTGATCAGCCCCAGCATTTT
CASRQDTDQPQHF
>-|TRBV2|-|TRBJ2-3
TGTGCCAGCAGTGACGAGGGCGCAGATACGCAGTATTTT
CASSDEGADTQYF
>-|TRBV20-1|TRBD2|TRBJ2-5
TGCAGTGCTAGGCGCGGGGGGGCCCCAGAGACCCAGTACTTC
CSARRGGAPETQYF
>-|TRBV7-2|-|TRBJ2-3
TGTGCCACCAACTCTGGGGGGATATACACAGATACGCAGTATTTT
CATNSGGIYTDTQYF
>-|TRBV5-1|-|TRBJ2-1
TGCGCCAGCAGCGGAACTAGCCCGAATGAGCAGTTCTTC
CASSGTSPNEQFF
>-|TRBV5-1|TRBD1|TRBJ2-6
TGCGCCAGCAGCTTGGAACCTGGGACAGCTGGGGCCAACGTCCTGACTTTC
CASSLEPGTAGANVLTF
>-|TRBV7-2|-|TRBJ1-4
TGTGCCAGCAGCTTGACAGCGAAAAATGAAAAACTGTTTTTT
CASSLTAKNEKLFF
>-|TRBV20-1|-|TRBJ1-6
TGCAGTGCTAGAGTGGGATCCTATAATTCACCCCTCCACTTT
CSARVGSYNSPLHF
>-|TRBV28|TRBD1|TRBJ1-2
TGTGCCAGCAGTGGGGGACAGGGCGGTGGCTACACCTTC
CASSGGQGGGYTF
>-|TRBV9|TRBD2|TRBJ2-7
TGTGCCAGCAGCGTAGAGGGACTAGCGTACGAGCAGTACTTC
CASSVEGLAYEQYF
>few|TRBV12-3/TRBV12-4|-|TRBJ2-1
TGTGCCAGCAGTGGCAAAGGTGGTCAGGGAGCGGACAATGAGCAGTTCTTC
CASSGKGGQGADNEQFF
>few|TRBV5-1|TRBD1|TRBJ2-7
TGCGCCAGCCCTAGGGGACAGGGTTACTACGAGCAGTACTTC
CASPRGQGYYEQYF
>few|TRBV4-2|-|TRBJ1-4
TGTGCCAGCAGCCAAGATACTGGGGTTCTTGCAAAACTGTTTTTT
CASSQDTGVLAKLFF
>-|TRBV20-1|-|TRBJ1-5
TGCAGTGCTAGAGATACGGGGGCCCCTGGCAATCAGCCCCAGCATTTT
CSARDTGAPGNQPQHF
>few|TRBV4-1|-|TRBJ2-7
TGCGCCAGCAGCCAAGCTAGGGTGTACGAGCAGTACTTC
CASSQARVYEQYF
>-|TRBV20-1|TRBD2|TRBJ2-5
TGCAGTGCTCGGGGGGGACTAGCGGTGGAGACCCAGTACTTC
CSARGGLAVETQYF
>few|TRBV15|-|TRBJ2-1
TGTGCCACCAGAGCAGGGACGGGGGACAATGAGCAGTTCTTC
CATRAGTGDNEQFF
>-|TRBV12-3/TRBV12-4|TRBD2|TRBJ2-2
TGTGCCAGCACCCCAAGGGGTCTAGCGGAGAACACCGGGGAGCTGTTTTTT
CASTPRGLAENTGELFF
>-|TRBV10-3|-|TRBJ1-2
TGTGCCGCCTCGGACCCGCTGTTCGGCTACACCTTC
CAASDPLFGYTF
>few|TRBV7-8|-|TRBJ2-7
TGTGCCAGCAGCTCGGACGGAACTGACTACGAGCAGTACTTC
CASSSDGTDYEQYF
>-|TRBV11-2|TRBD1|TRBJ2-1
TGTGCCAGCAGCTTAGAGGGCAGGGGGTATACGTTCTTC
CASSLEGRGYTFF
>-|TRBV6-2/TRBV6-3|TRBD2|TRBJ2-7
TGTGCCAGCAGTTACCCGGGACTAGCCGAGCAGTACTTC
CASSYPGLAEQYF
>-|TRBV29-1|-|TRBJ2-1
TGCAGCGTTGAAGCTGGGGGGGGCAGCTCCTACAATGAGCAGTTCTTC
CSVEAGGGSSYNEQFF
>few|TRBV3-1|-|TRBJ2-5
TGTGCCAGCAGCCAACCCGGGCGTGGAGAGACCCAGTACTTC
CASSQPGRGETQYF
>many|TRBV5-5|-|TRBJ2-1
TGTGCCAGCAGCCCCCGGAATGAGCAGTTCTTC
CASSPRNEQFF
>-|TRBV19|-|TRBJ2-2
TGTGCCAGTAGTATCGGTGGGGAGCTGTTTTTT
CASSIGGELFF
>many|TRBV11-2|-|TRBJ2-3
TGTGCCAGCAGCACCACAGATACGCAGTATTTT
CASSTTDTQYF
>-|TRBV5-1|-|TRBJ2-7
TGCGCCAGCAGCTTCGGGGCTAGCTACGATGGGCAGTACTTC
CASSFGASYDGQYF
>-|TRBV7-9|-|TRBJ2-1
TGTGCCAGCAGCTTTTGGGCTGTTGACAATGAGCAGTTCTTC
CASSFWAVDNEQFF
>-|TRBV20-1|TRBD2|TRBJ2-3
TGCAGTGCTAGACCCCTAGCGGGGGGCACAGATACGCAGTATTTT
CSARPLAGGTDTQYF
>-|TRBV29-1|-|TRBJ2-1
TGCAGCGGGGGTGAGCAGTTCTTC
CSGGEQFF
>few|TRBV7-9|-|TRBJ1-1
TGTGCCAGCAGCCCGATAACATCCACTGAAGCTTTCTTT
CASSPITSTEAFF
>few|TRBV28|TRBD1|TRBJ1-2
TGTGCCAGCAGTGGACAGGGAGCTAACTATGGCTACACCTTC
CASSGQGANYGYTF
>-|TRBV21-1|-|TRBJ2-5
TGTGCCAGCAGCGGAACCCGGGTTGGAGAGACCCAGTACTTC
CASSGTRVGETQYF
>few|TRBV6-5|TRBD1|TRBJ1-5
TGTGCCAGCAGTTACTCGCAACTGGACAGGGTAAGACCCCAGCATTTT
CASSYSQLDRVRPQHF
>-|TRBV4-3|TRBD1|TRBJ2-7
TGCGCCAGCAGCCGGCAAAGCTACGGGACAGGGTCCAACGAGCAGTACTTC
CASSRQSYGTGSNEQYF
>-|TRBV27|TRBD1|TRBJ1-6
TGTGCCAGCAGGACAGGGGTCTCCTATAATTCACCCCTCCACTTT
CASRTGVSYNSPLHF
>few|TRBV4-3|-|TRBJ2-2
TGCGCCAGCAGCCAAGAAGTATCTTTCGCGAACACCGGGGAGCTGTTTTTT
CASSQEVSFANTGELFF
>-|TRBV5-1|-|TRBJ2-5
TGCGCCAGCAGCTTGGACTGGCCCCAGAAAGAGACCCAGTACTTC
CASSLDWPQKETQYF
>-|TRBV28|TRBD1|TRBJ2-5
TGTGCCAGCAGTTTCTCCCGGACAGGGGGCGGAGAGACCCAGTACTTC
CASSFSRTGGGETQYF
>many|TRBV6-5|TRBD1|TRBJ1-2
TGTGCCAGCAGTCCCGGACAGGGCGGAAAAGGCTACACCTTC
CASSPGQGGKGYTF
>-|TRBV20-1|TRBD2|TRBJ2-3
TGCAGTGCGGAGCGGGGGGGTAGCACAGATACGCAGTATTTT
CSAERGGSTDTQYF
>few|TRBV7-3|-|TRBJ1-3
TGTGCCACCAGCTTATCGGGCGCCTCTGGAAACACCATATATTTT
CATSLSGASGNTIYF
>-|TRBV27|TRBD1|TRBJ1-5
TGTGCCAGCAGACGGGGACAGGGGTTTTATCAGCCCCAGCATTTT
CASRRGQGFYQPQHF
>-|TRBV6-1|-|TRBJ2-7
TGTGCCAGCAGAAAAGCAGGGTTAGGCTACGAGCAGTACTTC
CASRKAGLGYEQYF
>few|TRBV6-2/TRBV6-3|-|TRBJ1-4
TGTGCCAGCTGCACGCAGTCATCTAATGAAAAACTGTTTTTT
CASCTQSSNEKLFF
>-|TRBV6-5|-|TRBJ2-5
TGTGCCAGCAGTTACTCGATGATCTACCAAGAGACCCAGTACTTC
CASSYSMIYQETQYF